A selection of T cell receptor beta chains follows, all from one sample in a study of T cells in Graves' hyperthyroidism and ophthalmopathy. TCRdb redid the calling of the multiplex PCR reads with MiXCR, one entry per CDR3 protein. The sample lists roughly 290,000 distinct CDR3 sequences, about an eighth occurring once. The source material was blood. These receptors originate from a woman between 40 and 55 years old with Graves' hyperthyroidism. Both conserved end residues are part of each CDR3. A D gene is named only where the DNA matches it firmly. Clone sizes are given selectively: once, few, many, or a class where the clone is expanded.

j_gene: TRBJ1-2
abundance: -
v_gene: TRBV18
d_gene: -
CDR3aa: CASSPKGDSYGYTF
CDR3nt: TGTGCCAGCTCACCGAAAGGGGATTCATATGGCTACACCTTC

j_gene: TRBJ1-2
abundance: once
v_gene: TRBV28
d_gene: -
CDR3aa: CASSSAGPYGYTF
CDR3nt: TGTGCCAGCAGTTCCGCCGGGCCTTATGGCTACACCTTC

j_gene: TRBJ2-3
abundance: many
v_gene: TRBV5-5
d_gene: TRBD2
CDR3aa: CASSTPRLVGGSEDTQYF
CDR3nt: TGTGCCAGCAGCACACCCCGTCTAGTGGGAGGGTCGGAAGATACGCAGTATTTT

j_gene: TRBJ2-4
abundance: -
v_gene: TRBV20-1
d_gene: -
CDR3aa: CSAREFDSSQNIQYF
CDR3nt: TGCAGTGCTAGGGAGTTTGACAGTTCCCAAAACATTCAGTACTTC

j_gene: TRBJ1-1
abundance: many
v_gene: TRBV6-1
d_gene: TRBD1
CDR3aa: CASSQGQGNTEAFF
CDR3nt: TGTGCCAGCAGTCAAGGACAGGGGAACACTGAAGCTTTCTTT

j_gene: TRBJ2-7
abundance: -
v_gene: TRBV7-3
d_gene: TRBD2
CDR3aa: CASSRTPGTSGASYEQYF
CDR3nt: TGTGCCAGCAGCCGGACGCCCGGGACTAGCGGTGCGTCCTACGAGCAGTACTTC

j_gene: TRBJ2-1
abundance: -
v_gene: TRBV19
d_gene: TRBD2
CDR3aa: CASRRETSYNEQFF
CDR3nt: TGTGCCAGTAGGCGGGAGACCTCCTACAATGAGCAGTTCTTC

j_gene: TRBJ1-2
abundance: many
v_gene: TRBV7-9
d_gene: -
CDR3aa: CASSLERFHGYTF
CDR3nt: TGTGCCAGCAGCTTAGAGCGGTTTCATGGCTACACCTTC

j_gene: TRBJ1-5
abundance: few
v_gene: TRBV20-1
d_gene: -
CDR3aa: CSAREVGQAPISNQPQHF
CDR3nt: TGCAGTGCTAGAGAAGTGGGCCAGGCTCCCATTAGCAATCAGCCCCAGCATTTT

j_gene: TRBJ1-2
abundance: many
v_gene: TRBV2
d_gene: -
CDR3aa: CASSEASRTNYGYTF
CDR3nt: TGTGCCAGCAGTGAAGCATCCAGGACTAACTATGGCTACACCTTC

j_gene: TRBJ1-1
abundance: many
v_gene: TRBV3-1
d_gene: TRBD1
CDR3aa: CASSHTRDRAEAFF
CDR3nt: TGTGCCAGCAGCCATACTCGGGACAGGGCTGAAGCTTTCTTT

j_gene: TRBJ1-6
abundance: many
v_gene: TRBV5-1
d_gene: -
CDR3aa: CASSLQMRGGSPLHF
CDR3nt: TGCGCCAGCAGCTTGCAAATGCGGGGAGGATCACCCCTCCACTTT

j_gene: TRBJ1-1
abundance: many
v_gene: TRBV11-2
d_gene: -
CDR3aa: CASRKQGWTEAFF
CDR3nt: TGTGCCAGCAGAAAACAGGGATGGACTGAAGCTTTCTTT

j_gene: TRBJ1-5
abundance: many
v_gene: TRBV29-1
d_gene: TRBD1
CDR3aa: CSVGQGKQPQHF
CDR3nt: TGCAGCGTCGGACAGGGAAAGCAGCCCCAGCATTTT

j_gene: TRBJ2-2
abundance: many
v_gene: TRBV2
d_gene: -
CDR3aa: CARGGQNRNTGELFF
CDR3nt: TGTGCCAGGGGGGGCCAGAATAGGAACACCGGGGAGCTGTTTTTT

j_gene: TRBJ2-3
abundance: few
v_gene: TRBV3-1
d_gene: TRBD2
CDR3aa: CASSQTSGSTDTQYF
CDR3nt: TGTGCCAGCAGCCAAACTAGCGGGAGCACAGATACGCAGTATTTT

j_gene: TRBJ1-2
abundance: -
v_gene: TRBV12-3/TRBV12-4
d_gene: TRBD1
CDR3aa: CASSPDRDRGTYGYTF
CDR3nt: TGTGCCAGCAGTCCGGACCGGGACAGGGGGACCTATGGCTACACCTTC

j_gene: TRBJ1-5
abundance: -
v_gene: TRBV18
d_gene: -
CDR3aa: CASSPGRGSDQPQHF
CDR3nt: TGTGCCAGCTCACCAGGGAGGGGGTCTGATCAGCCCCAGCATTTT

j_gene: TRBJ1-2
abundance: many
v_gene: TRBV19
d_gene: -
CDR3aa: CASSRGTVQGYGYTF
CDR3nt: TGTGCCAGTAGTAGGGGGACGGTCCAGGGCTATGGCTACACCTTC

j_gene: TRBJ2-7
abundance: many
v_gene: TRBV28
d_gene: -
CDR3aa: CASSLYEGTGEQYF
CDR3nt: TGTGCCAGCAGTTTATACGAGGGGACTGGCGAGCAGTACTTC

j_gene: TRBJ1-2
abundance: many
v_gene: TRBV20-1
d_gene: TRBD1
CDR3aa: CSASARDRVAFGYGYTF
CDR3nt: TGCAGTGCTAGTGCCCGGGACAGGGTCGCATTTGGCTATGGCTACACCTTC

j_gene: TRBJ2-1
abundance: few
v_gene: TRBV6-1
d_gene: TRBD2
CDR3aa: CASRDREGSGRSQGSYNERFF
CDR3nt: TGTGCCAGCAGGGACAGGGAGGGTAGCGGGAGGTCCCAGGGCTCCTACAATGAGCGGTTCTTC

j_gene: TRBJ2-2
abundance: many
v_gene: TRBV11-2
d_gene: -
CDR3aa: CASSLDPAATGELFF
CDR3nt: TGTGCCAGCAGCTTAGATCCGGCGGCCACCGGGGAGCTGTTTTTT

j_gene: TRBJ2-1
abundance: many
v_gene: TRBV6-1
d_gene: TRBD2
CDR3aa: CASSEHGLAGGEQFF
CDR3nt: TGTGCCAGCAGTGAACACGGACTAGCGGGAGGCGAGCAGTTCTTC

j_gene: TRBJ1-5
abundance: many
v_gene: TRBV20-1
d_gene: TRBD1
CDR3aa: CSAEGTAKQPQHF
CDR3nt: TGCAGTGCTGAAGGGACAGCGAAACAGCCCCAGCATTTT

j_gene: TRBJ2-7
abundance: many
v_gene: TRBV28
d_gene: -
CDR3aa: CASSHREWQYF
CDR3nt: TGTGCCAGCAGCCACCGGGAGTGGCAGTACTTC

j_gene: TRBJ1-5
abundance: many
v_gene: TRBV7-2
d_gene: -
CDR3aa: CASSLAPGQPQHF
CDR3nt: TGTGCCAGCAGCTTAGCTCCAGGGCAGCCCCAGCATTTT

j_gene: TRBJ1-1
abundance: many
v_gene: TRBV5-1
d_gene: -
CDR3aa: CASTLDPGDTEAFF
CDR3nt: TGCGCCAGCACCCTTGACCCGGGGGACACTGAAGCTTTCTTT

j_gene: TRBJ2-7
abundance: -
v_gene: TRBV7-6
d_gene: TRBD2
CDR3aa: CASSSGTTSSYEQYF
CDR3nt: TGTGCCAGCAGCTCCGGGACTACAAGCTCCTACGAGCAGTACTTC

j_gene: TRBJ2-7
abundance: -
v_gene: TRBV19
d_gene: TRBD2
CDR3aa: CASSPLGLASYEQYF
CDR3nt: TGTGCCAGTAGTCCCCTAGGACTAGCTTCCTACGAGCAGTACTTC

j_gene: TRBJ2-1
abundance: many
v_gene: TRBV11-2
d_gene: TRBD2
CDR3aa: CASSAQSLANEQFF
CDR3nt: TGTGCCAGCAGCGCCCAGTCACTAGCGAATGAGCAGTTCTTC

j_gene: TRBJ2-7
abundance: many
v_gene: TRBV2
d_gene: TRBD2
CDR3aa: CASSDRGGYHEQYF
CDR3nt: TGTGCCAGCAGTGATCGGGGAGGGTACCACGAGCAGTACTTC

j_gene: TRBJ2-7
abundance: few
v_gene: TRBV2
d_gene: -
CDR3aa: CAITPRGDNSYEQYF
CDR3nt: TGTGCCATCACCCCGAGAGGGGATAACTCCTACGAGCAGTACTTC

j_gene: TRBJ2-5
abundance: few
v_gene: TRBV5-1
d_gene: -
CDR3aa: CASSHEETQYF
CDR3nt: TGCGCCAGCAGCCACGAAGAGACCCAGTACTTC

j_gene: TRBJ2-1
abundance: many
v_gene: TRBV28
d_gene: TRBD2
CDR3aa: CASSPTLLAGRQFF
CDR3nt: TGTGCCAGCAGTCCTACGCTTCTAGCGGGGCGTCAGTTCTTC

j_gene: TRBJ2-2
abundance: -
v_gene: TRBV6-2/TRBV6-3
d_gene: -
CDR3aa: CASSYEGSGTGELFF
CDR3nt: TGTGCCAGCAGTTACGAGGGATCGGGCACCGGGGAGCTGTTTTTT

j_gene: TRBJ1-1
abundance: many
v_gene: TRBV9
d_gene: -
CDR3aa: CASSARDRNTEAFF
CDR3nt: TGTGCCAGCAGCGCACGTGACAGGAACACTGAAGCTTTCTTT

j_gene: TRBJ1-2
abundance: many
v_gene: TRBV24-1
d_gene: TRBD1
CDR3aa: CATPTGRYGYTF
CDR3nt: TGTGCCACTCCGACAGGGAGGTATGGCTACACCTTC

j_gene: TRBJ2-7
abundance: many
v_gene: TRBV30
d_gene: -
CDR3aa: CAWSRPAGEQYF
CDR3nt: TGTGCCTGGAGTCGTCCCGCGGGAGAGCAGTACTTC

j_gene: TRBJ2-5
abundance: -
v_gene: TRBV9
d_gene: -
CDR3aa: CASSGRTEETQYF
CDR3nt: TGTGCCAGCAGCGGACGGACAGAAGAGACCCAGTACTTC

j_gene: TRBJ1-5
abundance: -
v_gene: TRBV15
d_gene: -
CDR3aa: CATSRDITGQPQHF
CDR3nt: TGTGCCACCAGCAGAGATATAACCGGGCAGCCCCAGCATTTT

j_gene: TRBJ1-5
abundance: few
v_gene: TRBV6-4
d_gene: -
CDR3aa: CASSAGIGDQPQHF
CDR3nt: TGTGCCAGCAGTGCCGGGATTGGCGATCAGCCCCAGCATTTT

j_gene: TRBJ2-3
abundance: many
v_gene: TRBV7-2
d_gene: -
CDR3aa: CASSLLSLDKDTQYF
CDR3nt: TGTGCCAGCAGCCTACTTAGCCTGGATAAGGATACGCAGTATTTT

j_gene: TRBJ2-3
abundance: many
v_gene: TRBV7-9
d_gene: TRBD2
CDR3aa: CASSLALAGEVDTQYF
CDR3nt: TGTGCCAGCAGCTTAGCACTAGCGGGAGAAGTAGATACGCAGTATTTT

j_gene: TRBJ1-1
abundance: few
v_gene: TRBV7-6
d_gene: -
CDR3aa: CASSWGENTEAFF
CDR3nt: TGTGCCAGCAGCTGGGGGGAGAACACTGAAGCTTTCTTT

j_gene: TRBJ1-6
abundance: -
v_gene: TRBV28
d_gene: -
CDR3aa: CASSLESYNSPLHF
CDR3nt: TGTGCCAGCAGTTTGGAGTCATATAATTCACCCCTCCACTTT

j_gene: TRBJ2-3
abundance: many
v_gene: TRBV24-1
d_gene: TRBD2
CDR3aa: CATSTFEGGRKTDTQYF
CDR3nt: TGTGCCACCAGCACCTTTGAGGGAGGGAGGAAGACAGATACGCAGTATTTT

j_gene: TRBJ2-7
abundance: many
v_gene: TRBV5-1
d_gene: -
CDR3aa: CASSLNQGTSYEQYF
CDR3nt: TGCGCCAGCAGCCTAAACCAGGGGACCTCCTACGAGCAGTACTTC

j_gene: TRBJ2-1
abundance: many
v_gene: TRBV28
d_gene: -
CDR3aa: CASSLDDTYNEQFF
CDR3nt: TGTGCCAGCAGTTTGGATGATACCTACAATGAGCAGTTCTTC

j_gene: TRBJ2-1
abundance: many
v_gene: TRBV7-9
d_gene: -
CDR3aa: CASSLMGQRSDEQFF
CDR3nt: TGTGCCAGCAGCCTCATGGGGCAGAGAAGCGATGAGCAGTTCTTC

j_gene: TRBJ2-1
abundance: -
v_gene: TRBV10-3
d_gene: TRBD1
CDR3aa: CAIKGTGGRDEQFF
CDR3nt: TGTGCCATCAAAGGGACAGGGGGCCGGGATGAGCAGTTCTTC

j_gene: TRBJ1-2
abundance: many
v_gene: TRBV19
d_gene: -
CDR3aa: CASSPPGHIPTYGYTF
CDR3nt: TGTGCCAGTAGTCCCCCGGGACACATCCCCACGTATGGCTACACCTTC

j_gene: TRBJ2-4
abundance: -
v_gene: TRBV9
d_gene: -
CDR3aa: CASTEDGGTHKNIQYF
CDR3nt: TGTGCCAGCACGGAGGACGGAGGAACCCACAAAAACATTCAGTACTTC

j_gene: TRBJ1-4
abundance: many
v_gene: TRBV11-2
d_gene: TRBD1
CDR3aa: CASSLDGTGNEKLFF
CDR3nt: TGTGCCAGCAGCCTCGATGGGACAGGGAATGAAAAACTGTTTTTT

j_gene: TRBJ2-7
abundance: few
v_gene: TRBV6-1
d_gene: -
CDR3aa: CASRLLEVYEQYF
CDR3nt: TGTGCCAGCAGACTACTTGAAGTCTACGAGCAGTACTTC

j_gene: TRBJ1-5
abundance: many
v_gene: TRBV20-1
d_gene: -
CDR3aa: CSAREQGSNQPQHF
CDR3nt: TGCAGTGCTAGAGAGCAGGGAAGCAATCAGCCCCAGCATTTT

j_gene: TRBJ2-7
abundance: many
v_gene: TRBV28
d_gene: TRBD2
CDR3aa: CASSRRTSGSPYEQYF
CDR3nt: TGTGCCAGCAGTCGCCGGACTAGCGGGAGCCCCTACGAGCAGTACTTC

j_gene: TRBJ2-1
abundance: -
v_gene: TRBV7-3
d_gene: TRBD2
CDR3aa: CASSAVAGVGQFF
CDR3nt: TGTGCCAGCAGCGCTGTAGCGGGAGTTGGGCAGTTCTTC

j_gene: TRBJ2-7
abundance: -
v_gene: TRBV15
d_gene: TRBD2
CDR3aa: CATSRRLAGDYEQYF
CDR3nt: TGTGCCACCAGCAGACGACTAGCGGGTGATTACGAGCAGTACTTC